This T cell receptor (beta chain) emerged from a study of liver allograft versus peripheral blood T cells. Study in general: The authors compared T cell receptor repertoires in transplanted livers with those in the peripheral blood of recipients.

About this clonotype itself: Antigen unknown.

General observations from the study: Reports indicated that T cell receptor repertoires inside liver allografts differed from those in peripheral blood.

One entry per CDR3 protein results from TCRdb running MiXCR on the reads. Here the sample spans about 6,600 distinct CDR3 sequences, 15% to 20% being singletons. This CDR3 spans 14 amino acids. The J segment lost 3 bases and the V segment lost 6 bases, leaving 6 bases of the junction unmatched. Germline V CDR1 and CDR2: DFQATT, SNEGSKA (reference sequence). This clonotype originated in a human patient who had a liver transplant. Some of these T cells may belong to the graft donor. V usage is TRBV20-1 and J usage is TRBJ1-5; TRBD1 aligns across 9 bases. CDR3 in DNA: TGCAGTGCGATGACAGGGGGGGACAATCAGCCCCAGCATTTT. This codes for CSAMTGGDNQPQHF.